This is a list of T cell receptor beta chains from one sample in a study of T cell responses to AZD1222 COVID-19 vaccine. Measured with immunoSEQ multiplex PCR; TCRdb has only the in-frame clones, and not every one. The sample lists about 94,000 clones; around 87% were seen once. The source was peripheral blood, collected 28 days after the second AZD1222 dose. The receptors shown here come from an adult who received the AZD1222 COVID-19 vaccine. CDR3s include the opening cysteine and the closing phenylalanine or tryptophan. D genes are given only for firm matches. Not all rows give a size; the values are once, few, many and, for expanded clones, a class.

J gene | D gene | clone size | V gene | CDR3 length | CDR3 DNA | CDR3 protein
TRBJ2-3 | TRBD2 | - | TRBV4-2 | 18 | TGTGCCAGCAGCCAAGCGGGCCCGACTAGCGGGAGAACAGATACGCAGTATTTT | CASSQAGPTSGRTDTQYF
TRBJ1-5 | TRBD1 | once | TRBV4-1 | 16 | TGCGCCAGCAGCCCCGGGACAGGGGCCAGCAATCAGCCCCAGCATTTT | CASSPGTGASNQPQHF
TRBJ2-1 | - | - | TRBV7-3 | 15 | TGTGCCAGCAGCTTTGGGGCGGGCTCCTACAATGAGCAGTTCTTC | CASSFGAGSYNEQFF
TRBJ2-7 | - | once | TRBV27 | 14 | TGTGCCAGCAGTTTAAATTACCCTTCCTACGAGCAGTACTTC | CASSLNYPSYEQYF
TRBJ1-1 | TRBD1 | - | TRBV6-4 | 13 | TGTGCCAGCAGTAAGGACAGGGGGACTGAAGCTTTCTTT | CASSKDRGTEAFF
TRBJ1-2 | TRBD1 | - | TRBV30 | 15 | TGTGCCTGGAGTGTAGGACAGGGGGGGAACTATGGCTACACCTTC | CAWSVGQGGNYGYTF
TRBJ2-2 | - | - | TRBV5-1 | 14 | TGCGCCAGCTTTACAGGGATAAGAACCGGGGAGCTGTTTTTT | CASFTGIRTGELFF
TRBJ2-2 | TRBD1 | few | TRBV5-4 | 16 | TGTGCCAGCAGCTTGGTACGGGACAGCTTCACCGGGGAGCTGTTTTTT | CASSLVRDSFTGELFF
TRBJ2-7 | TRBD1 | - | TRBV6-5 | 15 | TGTGCCAGCAGTTACTTGGGGACAGGGACCTACGAGCAGTACTTC | CASSYLGTGTYEQYF
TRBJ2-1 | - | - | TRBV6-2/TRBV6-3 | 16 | TGTGCCAGCAGTTACTCGTCAGGCGGATTCTACAATGAGCAGTTCTTC | CASSYSSGGFYNEQFF
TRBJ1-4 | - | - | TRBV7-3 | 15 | TGTGCCAGCAGCCTCTCACGGTGGGGTTGCGAAAAACTGTTTTTT | CASSLSRWGCEKLFF
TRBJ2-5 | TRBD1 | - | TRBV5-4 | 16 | TGTGCCAGCAGCTTGAATCTACAGGGGGCTTTTGAGACCCAGTACTTC | CASSLNLQGAFETQYF
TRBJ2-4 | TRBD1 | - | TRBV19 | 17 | TGTGCCAGTAGTTCCATAGACAGGGGGCGCACCAAAAACATTCAGTACTTC | CASSSIDRGRTKNIQYF
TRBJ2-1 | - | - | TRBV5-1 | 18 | TGCGCCAGCAGCTTGGATTTTGCGGGACGGAGCTCCTACAATGAGCAGTTCTTC | CASSLDFAGRSSYNEQFF
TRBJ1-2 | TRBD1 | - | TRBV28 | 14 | TGTGCCAGCCAGAGGGACAGGAATAACTATGGCTACACCTTC | CASQRDRNNYGYTF
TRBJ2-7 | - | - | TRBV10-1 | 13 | TGCGCCAGCAGTGAGTCGGCCAGGGGTAAGGAGTACTTC | CASSESARGKEYF
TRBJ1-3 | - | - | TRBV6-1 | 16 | TGTGCCAGCAGTGAAAGGGTGAGGTTTTCTGGAAACACCATATATTTT | CASSERVRFSGNTIYF
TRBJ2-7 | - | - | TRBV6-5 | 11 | TGTGCCAGCCTTATGGGCTACGAGCAGTACTTC | CASLMGYEQYF
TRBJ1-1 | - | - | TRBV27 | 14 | TGTGCCAGCTCTGTATTCGGGGTTGGCACTGAAGCTTTCTTT | CASSVFGVGTEAFF
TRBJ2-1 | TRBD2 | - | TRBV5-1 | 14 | TGCGCCAGCAGCCTTAGCGGGGGCTACAATGAGCAGTTCTTC | CASSLSGGYNEQFF
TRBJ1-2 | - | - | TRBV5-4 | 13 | TGTGCCAGCAGCTTGAGAGCTAACTATGGCTACACCTTC | CASSLRANYGYTF
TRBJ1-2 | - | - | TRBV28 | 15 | TGTGCCAGCAGTTTGGCCGGGACAAACTACTATGGCTACACCTTC | CASSLAGTNYYGYTF
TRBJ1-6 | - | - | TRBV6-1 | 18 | TGTGCCAGCAGTGAGAGGGTTAGGTCTGGGATCGAAAATTCACCCCTCCACTTT | CASSERVRSGIENSPLHF
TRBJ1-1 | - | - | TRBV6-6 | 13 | TGTGCCAGCAGTTACCAGAAGGTCCCTGAAGCTTTCTTT | CASSYQKVPEAFF
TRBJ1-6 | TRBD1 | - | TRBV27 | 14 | TGTGCCAGCAGTCCCGGACAGGGAACAGCGTCCCTCCACTTT | CASSPGQGTASLHF
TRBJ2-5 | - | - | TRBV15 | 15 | TGTGCCACCAGCAGAGTGGCAGGGGCTCAAGAGACCCAGTACTTC | CATSRVAGAQETQYF
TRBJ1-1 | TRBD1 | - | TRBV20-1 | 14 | TGCAGTGCTAGTACACAGGGGGCGAACACTGAAGCTTTCTTT | CSASTQGANTEAFF
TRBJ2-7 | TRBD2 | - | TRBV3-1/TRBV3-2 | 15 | TGTGCCAGCAGCCAAGAACTAGCGGGGGCCTACGAGCAGTACTTC | CASSQELAGAYEQYF
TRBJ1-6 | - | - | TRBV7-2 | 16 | TGTGCCAGCAGCTTAGCAGCGGGAGTCAGTCAATCACCCCTCCACTTT | CASSLAAGVSQSPLHF
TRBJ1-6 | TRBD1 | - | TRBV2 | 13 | TGTGCCAGCAGGGGACAGGCCAATTCACCCCTCCACTTT | CASRGQANSPLHF
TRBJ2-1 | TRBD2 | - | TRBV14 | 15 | TGTGCCAGCAGCCACCCGGGACTAGCGGGAGGGCCGCCGTTCTTC | CASSHPGLAGGPPFF
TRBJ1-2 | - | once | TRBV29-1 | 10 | TGCAGCGTTGAAACTATGGGCTACACCTTC | CSVETMGYTF
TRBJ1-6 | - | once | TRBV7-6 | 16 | TGTGCCAGCAGCTTAGGGGCGGACGGAAGCAATTCACCCCTCCACTTT | CASSLGADGSNSPLHF
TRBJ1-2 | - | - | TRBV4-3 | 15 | TGCGCCAGCAGCCAAGATCGGGGCCTCAACTATGGCTACACCTTC | CASSQDRGLNYGYTF
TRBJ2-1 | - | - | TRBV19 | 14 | TGTGCCAGTAGTCCCCGAGGGGGGGTGCTTGAGCAGTTCTTC | CASSPRGGVLEQFF
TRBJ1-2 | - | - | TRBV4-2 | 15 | TGTGCCAGCAGCCAAGATTACAGGGCCCCCGGTGGCTACACCTTC | CASSQDYRAPGGYTF
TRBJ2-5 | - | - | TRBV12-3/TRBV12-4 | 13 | TGTGCCAGCAGCGTAGTGGTCGGTGAGACCCAGTACTTC | CASSVVVGETQYF
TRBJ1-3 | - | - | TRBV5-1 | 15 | TGCGCCAGCAGCAGGACACCAGACTCTGGAAACACCATATATTTT | CASSRTPDSGNTIYF
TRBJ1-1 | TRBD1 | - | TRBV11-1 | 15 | TGTGCCAGCAGCACTGGACAGGGTTCTAACACTGAAGCTTTCTTT | CASSTGQGSNTEAFF
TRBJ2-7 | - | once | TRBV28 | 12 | TGTGCCAGCAGTTGGGGCCGGAACGAGCAGTACTTC | CASSWGRNEQYF
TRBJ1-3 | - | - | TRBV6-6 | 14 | TGTGCCAGCAGTTACTCGAACAGCGGAAACACCATATATTTT | CASSYSNSGNTIYF
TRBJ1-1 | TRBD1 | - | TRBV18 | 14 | TGTGCCAGCTCACCGAAAAACTGGGACAGCGAAGCTTTCTTT | CASSPKNWDSEAFF
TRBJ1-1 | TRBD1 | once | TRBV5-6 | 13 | TGTGCCAGCAGCCTAGGGACAGGGAAAGAAGCTTTCTTT | CASSLGTGKEAFF
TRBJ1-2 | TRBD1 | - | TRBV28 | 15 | TGTGCCAGCATGGGGACAGGGCTGGCGAGCTATGGCTACACCTTC | CASMGTGLASYGYTF
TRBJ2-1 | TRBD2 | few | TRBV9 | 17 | TGTGCCAGCACCCCTGATCGAGCGGGAGGGCGGTACAATGAGCAGTTCTTC | CASTPDRAGGRYNEQFF
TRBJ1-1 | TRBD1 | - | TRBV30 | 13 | TGTGCCTGGAGGGGACAGGGCGATCCTGAAGCTTTCTTT | CAWRGQGDPEAFF
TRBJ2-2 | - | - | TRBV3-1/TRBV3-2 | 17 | TGTGCCAGCAGCCCCGACCCCGACACTCTGAACACCGGGGAGCTGTTTTTT | CASSPDPDTLNTGELFF